Sequencing of this T cell receptor beta chain was carried out in a study of cytomegalovirus exposure and HLA in healthy donors. CDR3 length: 16 amino acids. Germline assignment: CDR1 MDHEN and CDR2 SYDVKM. The ends were cut back, 4 bases at V and 3 bases at J, with 15 bases in the middle. The PCR contained 60 Vbeta and 13 Jbeta primers. Using immunoSEQ multiplex PCR, the repertoire was profiled, and TCRdb retains in-frame clones only, with some absent. The repertoire holds about 110,000 clones, with over 65% as singletons. The sample consisted of PBMCs. J is TRBJ2-2 and V is TRBV28; D is perhaps TRBD2 (6 bases). The receptor was isolated from a female donor in good health and CMV-seropositive. As DNA, the CDR3 is TGTGCCAGCAGTTCCCTATGGAGGGCGGACACCGGGGAGCTGTTTTTT. This codes for CASSSLWRADTGELFF.